Below, 12 T cell receptor beta chains from the same sample are listed, as sequenced in a study of blood T cell repertoires in COVID-19. Generated by immunoSEQ multiplex PCR, the TCRdb table keeps only in-frame clones and is missing some. The repertoire includes 160,000 or so clones, roughly 89% of them detected once, and approximately 10% sits in the top ten. The specimen sequenced was peripheral blood. The receptors were sampled from a woman in her 70s with COVID-19, enrolled during active disease.

V gene TRBV2 combines with J gene TRBJ1-1; the D is unclear. Germline CDR1 SNHLY, CDR2 FYNNEI. This CDR3 has 13 residues. V lost 8 bases and J lost 3, with 13 bases in between. The CDR3 is CASRREADTEAFF. Here the CDR3 DNA reads TGTGCCAGCCGGAGGGAGGCGGACACTGAAGCTTTCTTT.

The chain couples TRBV11-1 to TRBJ1-3; TRBD1 matches 10 bases. The CDR3 consists of 16 residues. The junction had 11 bases not matched to a gene; V was cut back by 5 bases and J by 7 bases. Germline lookup yields CDR1 SGHAT and CDR2 FQDESV (reference sequence). The CDR3 region has the DNA TGTGCCAGCAGCCTGGGACCGGGACAGGGGACGAACACCATATATTTT. This gives the protein CASSLGPGQGTNTIYF.

The CDR3 here is CARRDREFSLHF. For the CDR3, the DNA is TGTGCCAGGAGAGACAGGGAATTCTCCCTCCACTTT. The V call is TRBV19, the J call TRBJ1-6; TRBD1 aligns across 7 bases. The CDR3 sequence is 12 residues long. The germline V gene has CDR1 LNHDA and CDR2 SQIVND (reference sequence). The V gene end was trimmed by 9 bases and the J gene end by 14 bases; junction bases not matched to a gene: 10.

J is TRBJ1-2 and V is TRBV30, with D hard to call. CDR1 and CDR2 (germline): GTSNPN, SVGIG (reference sequence). V gave up 4 bases and J gave up 1 base, with 10 bases separating them. This CDR3 region has 13 residues. The CDR3 DNA is TGTGCCTGGATACCTGAGGGTAACTATGGCTACACCTTC. Its protein is CAWIPEGNYGYTF.

The gene calls are TRBV6-1 and TRBJ1-1; D gene unclear. Germline V gives CDR1 MNHNS, CDR2 SASEGT. Trimming took off 2 bases at V and 10 bases at J, with 11 bases between the two ends. CDR3 length: 12 amino acids. CDR3 sequence reads: CASSEYGKGAFF. The CDR3 DNA reads as TGTGCCAGCAGTGAATACGGGAAGGGAGCTTTCTTT.

This clone was seen repeatedly, ten times or more. This chain links TRBV9 with TRBJ2-6; 9 positions agree with TRBD1. Germline V lookup: CDR1 SGDLS, CDR2 YYNGEE. V dropped 2 bases and J dropped 0; count of bases not matched to a gene: 3. The CDR3 is 17 residues long. CDR3 coding DNA: TGTGCCAGCAGCGTCGGACAGGGGACCTCTGGGGCCAACGTCCTGACTTTC. This sequence encodes CASSVGQGTSGANVLTF. Drawing the rest from reference TRBV9 and TRBJ2-6, the complete variable domain is DSGVTQTPKHLITATGQRVTLRCSPRSGDLSVYWYQQSLDQGLQFLIQYYNGEERAKGNILERFSAQQFPDLHSELNLSSLELGDSALYFCASSVGQGTSGANVLTFGAGSRLTVL.

This rearrangement joins TRBV7-9 to TRBJ2-1; 9 nucleotides line up with TRBD2. V shed 3 bases, J shed 7 bases, and the junction held 7 bases outside the gene matches. CDR1 SEHNR and CDR2 FQNEAQ come from the germline V gene (reference sequence). The CDR3 sequence is 15 residues long. The CDR3 nucleotides read TGTGCCAGCAGCTTGGGCGGGGGGGTTAATAATGAGCAGTTCTTC. Translation: CASSLGGGVNNEQFF.

V is TRBV18 and J is TRBJ1-1, with 8 bases lining up with TRBD1. V shed 5 bases and J 4 bases; nucleotides not matched to a gene: 3. This CDR3 is 13 amino acids long. Germline CDR1 and CDR2: KGHSH and LQKENI. The CDR3 DNA sequence: TGTGCCAGCTCATCCACAGGGGGCACTGAAGCTTTCTTT. Amino acid sequence: CASSSTGGTEAFF.

V and J are TRBV5-1 and TRBJ1-2; perhaps TRBD1 as D (6 bases). CDR3 length: 13 residues. V was pared by 4 bases and J by 6 bases, with 13 bases between. CDR1 and CDR2 (germline): SGHRS, YFSETQ. The CDR3 sequence is CASSQDSLHGYTF. In DNA form, the CDR3 reads TGCGCCAGCAGCCAGGACAGCCTGCATGGCTACACCTTC. Full variable domain (remainder filled in from reference TRBV5-1 and TRBJ1-2): KAGVTQTPRYLIKTRGQQVTLSCSPISGHRSVSWYQQTPGQGLQFLFEYFSETQRNKGNFPGRFSGRQFSNSRSEMNVSTLELGDSALYLCASSQDSLHGYTFGSGTRLTVV.

The chain is built from TRBV7-9 and TRBJ1-2; tentatively, D is TRBD1 (5 bases). This CDR3 contains 12 residues. CDR1 and CDR2 from the germline V gene are SEHNR and FQNEAQ (reference sequence). The ends were cut back, 6 bases at V and 9 bases at J, with 14 bases in the middle. CDR3 nucleotides: TGTGCCAGCAGATGGGGTGACAGCCGCTACACCTTC. Protein product: CASRWGDSRYTF.

The J gene is TRBJ1-6, the V gene TRBV2; D unresolved. Looked up from germline, CDR1 is SNHLY and CDR2 is FYNNEI. Trimming took 8 bases from V and 0 from J, leaving 8 bases between them. The CDR3 is 14 residues long. CDR3 bases: TGTGCCAGCGAGGAGAGCTCCTATAATTCACCCCTCCACTTT. The encoded protein is CASEESSYNSPLHF.

The gene calls are TRBV5-4 and TRBJ2-3, with no clear D. This CDR3 contains 13 residues. Germline values: CDR1 SGHNT, CDR2 YYREEE (reference sequence). V lost 6 bases and J lost 3, with 11 bases in between. The CDR3 nucleotides read TGTGCCAGCACCCACTTGGAGACAGATACGCAGTATTTT. Its protein is CASTHLETDTQYF.